This T cell receptor (beta chain) was identified in a study of cytomegalovirus exposure and HLA in healthy donors (dated by TCRdb to about 2017). For the wider study: An earlier analysis of some 600 of the donors reported about 300 Gb of sequence data and around 110 million unique TCR beta sequences obtained from approximately 180 million T cells. Around 330 gigabases of sequencing data and about 92 million unique TCR sequences made up an early release that covered nearly 650 HLA-typed donors. Among the approximately 430 genotyped donors, roughly 80% belonged to the genetic ancestry cluster associated with self-reported Caucasian donors. The study aimed to test whether signatures of past pathogen exposure could be identified by cataloging public T cell receptors. The T cell repertoires of some 670 subjects were profiled by immunosequencing and related to cytomegalovirus serostatus. A separate validation cohort of about 110 different subjects was used in addition to the roughly 670-subject first cohort. High-throughput TCR immunosequencing, statistical association of individual TCRs with disease status, and machine learning were combined to predict cytomegalovirus infection status. A later analysis re-examined previously published TCR beta repertoires from 500 to 700 donors and added high-resolution HLA genotyping to investigate patterns of TCR occurrence. In the later analysis, no new phenotypic data were used to find candidate immune exposures; instead, reliance was placed on TCR beta sequences and their occurrence across donors. To decide whether each TCR beta V gene segment behaved as functional or pseudogenic, an earlier analysis of several hundred of the donors relied on high-throughput TCR beta sequencing. Alongside the repertoire data, information on donor age, sex, ethnicity and CMV serostatus was compiled. In a later genetic analysis, genome-wide SNP genotypes for about three fifths of the roughly 670 donors were used, and that subset was treated as a discovery cohort. All discovery cohort repertoires had been generated on a single sequencing platform. HLA typing included class I and class II loci at four-digit resolution. Typing coverage differed by locus: A, B, C, DRB1 and DQB1 were typed in roughly 620-630 donors, DQA1 in 522, DPA1 in some 600, and DPB1 in 450 to 490. Because of strong linkage in the cohort, roughly five DR-DQ haplotypes were treated as single units for association and clustering. Among about 410 genotyped donors of the cohort, an average of around 250,000 unique TCR beta nucleotide sequences was sequenced per donor, of which approximately 19% were non-productive.

Findings and caveats that apply to the study as a whole: Some IMGT-functional V segments, including TRBV6-2 and TRBV6-3, could not be distinguished by the 87-base-pair reads and were therefore excluded. When HLA alleles, especially DR and DQ, strongly co-occurred, TCR associations were difficult to assign to individual alleles. In a later analysis, 16,951 TCR beta sequences were associated with specific HLA alleles at a false discovery rate of 0.05. The study listed 150 to 200 TCR beta chains as associated with cytomegalovirus. Compared with the roughly 670-donor mean, donors in an Asian-associated ancestry cluster had fewer N-insertions in productive TCRs, according to a later genetic analysis. In a later genetic analysis, a missense DCLRE1C variant was associated with V-gene and J-gene trimming of TCR beta chains, and the association was replicated in an independent cohort. A later analysis reported that several top co-occurrence clusters appeared linked to parvovirus B19, influenza, CMV and Epstein-Barr virus. Most TCR sequences were observed very rarely across donors, whereas some public TCRs were present in many individuals. Most CMV-associated TCR beta chains appeared to be HLA-restricted in a later analysis, and the HLA associations seemed to be driven largely by CMV exposure. An earlier analysis of approximately 600 of the donors showed that most TCR beta V segments appeared in productive rearrangements either about 90% or about 30% of the time, which broadly matched IMGT annotations. Sequencing depth was assumed to be roughly uniform across donors in the presence/absence analyses, though that assumption may not hold. CMV serostatus was the only immune exposure information available for the cohort. Only TCR beta chains were sequenced in this cohort, and the absence of alpha or paired-chain data limited detectable features. A group of highly shared sequence variants was considered likely to be a technical artifact of the sequencing pipeline. Compared with equally common non-associated chains, HLA-associated TCR beta chains in a later analysis were more clonally expanded and had lower generation probabilities. The earlier analysis of some 540 of the donors excluded around 17 rarely observed V segments, including chromosome 9 orphons, because counts were too low. According to a later analysis, TCR association rates differed among HLA loci, with DRB1 alleles showing the most associated TCRs and HLA-C alleles showing the fewest. A further reported finding was that TCR beta sequences accurately predicted the HLA-A and HLA-B alleles for most subjects in the first cohort. A few of the identified cytomegalovirus-associated TCR beta chains were confirmed in vitro to be specific for cytomegalovirus antigens. The authors suggested that the approach could potentially be extended to other disease states and immunological phenotypes. Linkage disequilibrium might explain the correlated functional status among segregating V segments, but an unknown experimental factor could not be ruled out. The classifier was reported to diagnose cytomegalovirus status with high specificity and sensitivity in both the original cohort and the validation cohort. Because HLA typing was missing for some donors at each locus, association tests included only the typed subset.

The cohort was made up of under 800 healthy bone marrow donors. Cohort members were all nominally healthy when sampled, although unrecorded immune exposures were likely present. The donor tested CMV seronegative, placing the donor among the 350 or so seronegative members of the cohort. A peripheral blood sample was provided by each donor, and peripheral blood mononuclear cells were used for TCR beta sequencing. Genomic DNA was extracted from the blood cell samples with the Qiagen DNeasy Blood Extraction Kit. Per the germline V gene (reference sequence), LNHDA is the CDR1 and SQIVND is the CDR2. The CDR3 sequence holds 12 residues, the cysteine and phenylalanine included. CDR3 DNA only is kept here, 36 bases in frame from base 1. This clone was observed a handful of times. This receptor's antigen is unknown. No much larger clone exists at a distance of one base, and base qualities are not known. Library construction relied on the immunoSEQ multiplex PCR assay. For the multiplex PCR, a mixture combining 60 forward primers for TCR Vbeta segments and 13 reverse primers for TCR Jbeta segments was used. Amplification of the CDR3 region of rearranged TCR beta genes was performed with a multiplex PCR assay on genomic DNA. The amplified TCR beta libraries were sequenced on the Illumina HiSeq System as 87-base-pair reads. The original pipeline was this. A later analysis counted about 80 million unique TCR beta chains across the 690 or so repertoires, and 9.5 million to 11 million of these chains were shared by at least two donors. A nearest-neighbor algorithm error-corrected the raw reads and collapsed the reads into unique sequences, merging closely related sequences to remove PCR and sequencing errors. V, D and J gene segments were assigned by aligning CDR3 sequences to IMGT reference sequences. For a sequence to be retained, a match of at least six nucleotides to both a V gene segment and a J gene segment was required. Rearrangements were classified as productive when the CDR3 lacked stop codons and remained in frame with V and J, and all other rearrangements were classified as non-productive. Following IMGT convention, CDR3 was defined as the stretch from the second conserved V-encoded cysteine up to the conserved J-encoded phenylalanine. The earlier analysis of some 550 of the donors excluded any sequence lacking an unambiguous match to a single V gene segment. An earlier analysis of a few hundred of the donors classified V segments as functional when productive rearrangements were above 56.7% and as segregating when the standard deviation between donors was above 5%. A statistical classification framework was developed to diagnose cytomegalovirus status using the catalog of TCR beta chain sequences. A later analysis assigned V and J genes by comparing TCR nucleotide sequences with IMGT/GENE-DB human TR gene sequences. Using the TCRdist pipeline, a later analysis assigned CDR3 sequences along with most-parsimonious VDJ recombination scenarios. In a later analysis, each TCR beta chain was defined by its CDR3 amino acid sequence together with its V-gene family, and reads lacking a unique V-gene family were excluded. To address suspected cross-contamination and a sequencing artifact, a later analysis removed under 600 highly shared, low-generation-probability nucleotide sequences. For each public chain, a later analysis derived a clonal expansion index from normalized ranks of inferred template counts within each repertoire. A later analysis computed generation probabilities with a VDJ recombination model fitted to out-of-frame rearrangements, and checked the results against IGoR. In a later analysis, hypergeometric tests were used to score TCR-TCR, TCR-HLA and TCR-CMV co-occurrence, with a repertoire-size bias correction applied to TCR pairs. In a later analysis, false discovery rates were estimated by permuting HLA or CMV assignments 20 times. In a later analysis, co-occurring TCRs were grouped using DBSCAN, with TCRdist sequence similarity added in when clustering inside HLA-allele-positive subsets. Repertoires with fewer than 30,000 or more than 120,000 public chains, plus five repertoires with anomalous nucleotide sharing, were excluded from co-occurrence clustering. The table was pulled from immuneACCESS by TCRdb, which kept in-frame rearrangements only. Such tables lose some clones; where checked, under half of the loss comes from unresolved V genes, and the rest has no known cause. D and trimming come from the DNA, and the V and J calls and clone size come from that table. Present in this sample are roughly 20,000 clones, over 75% of which were seen just once. The leading ten clones occupy approximately 7% of the sample.

Sequenced input: PBMCs. The source of this sequence is a man aged 55 to 70 in good health and CMV-seronegative. The chain couples TRBV19 to TRBJ2-5, with TRBD2 identical over 7 junction bases. The DNA end favors TRBJ2-7, so the J call may be wrong. The bases read TGTGCCAGTACGGGGGGAGACTACGAGCAGTACTTC. Its amino acids are CASTGGDYEQYF.